This TCR beta chain stems from a study of blood T cell repertoires in COVID-19. The method was immunoSEQ multiplex PCR; TCRdb's version includes in-frame clones alone and lacks a portion of them. The sample holds about 200,000 clones; 82% are singletons and the top ten take approximately 8%. This clonotype originated in a woman over 75 with COVID-19, enrolled during active disease. Sequenced sample: peripheral blood.

In DNA form, the CDR3 reads TGCGCCAGCAGCCGCCTAGGCGGGACTTCTAACTATGGCTACACCTTC. Its protein is CASSRLGGTSNYGYTF. This rearrangement joins TRBV5-1 to TRBJ1-2; TRBD1 is a possible D gene (5 bases). The CDR3 sequence is 16 residues long. Trimming left V 4 bases short and J 0 bases short, with 16 bases between. Germline-derived CDR1 and CDR2 are SGHRS and YFSETQ.